One sample yielded the 17 T cell receptor beta chains listed below, sequenced in a study of blood T cell repertoires in COVID-19. TCRdb's copy holds only in-frame clones and misses some; the assay was immunoSEQ multiplex PCR. The repertoire holds around 380,000 clones, with about 89% as singletons. The specimen sequenced was PBMCs or T cells enriched from blood (not recorded which). The receptors come from a young man who had recovered from COVID-19.

Here the CDR3 DNA reads TGTGCCAGCAGCGTAAGCTCGGGGGGTTACGAGCAGTACTTC. Encoded protein: CASSVSSGGYEQYF. The chain links TRBV9 to TRBJ2-7, with 7 bases lining up with TRBD2. There are 14 residues in the CDR3. Germline trimming cut 1 base from V and 4 bases from J; bases unmatched to any gene: 5. Germline lookup yields CDR1 SGDLS and CDR2 YYNGEE.

This chain joins TRBV30 and TRBJ1-2, with D uncertain. V was trimmed by 3 bases and J by 7 bases, leaving 18 bases between them. The CDR3 is 14 residues long. In germline, CDR1 is GTSNPN, CDR2 SVGIG (reference sequence). The CDR3 protein is CAWRNPAGYGGYTF. For the CDR3, the DNA is TGTGCCTGGAGAAACCCTGCGGGCTACGGTGGCTACACCTTC. Supplemented by reference TRBV30 and TRBJ1-2, the full variable domain reads SQTIHQWPATLVQPVGSPLSLECTVEGTSNPNLYWYRQAAGRGLQLLFYSVGIGQISSEVPQNLSASRPQDRQFILSSKKLLLSDSGFYLCAWRNPAGYGGYTFGSGTRLTVV.

J is TRBJ1-1 and V is TRBV5-4, with D possibly matching TRBD1 (6 bases). Trimming shortened V by 4 bases and J by 7 bases, and 20 bases separated the two germline ends. CDR1 is SGHNT and CDR2 is YYREEE in the germline V gene (reference sequence). The CDR3 is 15 residues long. The CDR3 region is CASSPEPDRTSEAFF. CDR3 DNA: TGTGCCAGCAGCCCCGAACCCGACAGGACGAGTGAAGCTTTCTTT.

This rearrangement joins TRBV29-1 to TRBJ1-1, with 7 bases lining up with TRBD1. Losses at the gene ends were 5 bases for V and 0 bases for J; bases not matched to a gene: 6. The CDR3 is 14 amino acids. Germline CDR1 SQVTM, CDR2 ANQGSEA. CDR3 nucleotides: TGCAGCGTTACAACCGGGACAGTGAACACTGAAGCTTTCTTT. Its translation: CSVTTGTVNTEAFF.

The V gene is TRBV10-1, the J gene TRBJ2-4, with 8 bases aligning to TRBD1. V shed 4 bases, J shed 9 bases, and the junction held 8 bases outside the gene matches. CDR1 is WNHNN, CDR2 SYGVQD, per germline (reference sequence). The CDR3 runs to 14 residues. CDR3 in amino acids: CASSAADRGGIQYF. In nucleotides, the CDR3 is TGCGCCAGCAGTGCCGCTGACAGGGGAGGCATTCAGTACTTC.

This chain uses TRBV10-3 with TRBJ1-5; 9 positions agree with TRBD1. The CDR3 is 13 residues long. Germline V lookup: CDR1 ENHRY, CDR2 SYGVKD. The trim removed 11 bases at V and 3 bases at J, leaving 5 bases unmatched. The CDR3 sequence is CASRTGDNQPQHF. CDR3 sequence (DNA): TGTGCCTCTCGGACAGGGGACAATCAGCCCCAGCATTTT.

This clone was observed a handful of times. The rearrangement uses TRBV4-3 and TRBJ2-7, with 8 bases that match TRBD1. This CDR3 is built from 15 residues. Unmatched junction bases numbered 6, after V lost 1 base and J lost 4 bases. Germline V gives CDR1 LGHNA, CDR2 YSLEER. CDR3 amino acids: CASSQAPGQGYEQYF. As DNA, the CDR3 is TGCGCCAGCAGCCAAGCCCCTGGACAGGGATACGAGCAGTACTTC.

The rearrangement joins TRBV4-1 to TRBJ2-3; the match to TRBD2 covers 7 bases. Trimming took 0 bases from V and 2 from J; bases not matched to a gene: 8. Germline V lookup: CDR1 MGHRA, CDR2 YSYEKL. This CDR3 spans 17 amino acids. This chain's CDR3 is CASSQDISGLITDTQYF. The CDR3 nucleotides are TGCGCCAGCAGCCAAGATATTAGCGGGCTAATCACAGATACGCAGTATTTT.

V is TRBV2 and J is TRBJ2-7, with TRBD1 identical over 7 bases. Germline-derived CDR1 and CDR2 are SNHLY and FYNNEI. The CDR3 is made up of 13 amino acids. After removal of 5 bases from V and 7 bases from J, the junction contained 8 bases not matched to a gene. CDR3 sequence (DNA): TGTGCCAGCAGTACAGGGGTACGGCCAGAGCAGTACTTC. Translating gives CASSTGVRPEQYF.

This clone occurred once. The chain combines TRBV6-5 with TRBJ2-1; 9 nucleotides agree with TRBD1. V shed 4 bases, J shed 2 bases, and the junction held 3 bases outside the gene matches. The germline gives CDR1 MNHEY, CDR2 SVGAGI. The CDR3 covers 15 residues. The CDR3 DNA reads as TGTGCCAGCAGTTCCGGGACAGGGCCCTACAATGAGCAGTTCTTC. Its translation is CASSSGTGPYNEQFF.

The gene calls are TRBV2 and TRBJ1-4; D is ambiguous. This CDR3 has 13 amino acids. Trimming took off 2 bases at V and 8 bases at J, with 9 bases between the two ends. Germline loops: CDR1 SNHLY, CDR2 FYNNEI. This CDR3 is CASSEPGREKLFF. CDR3 nucleotide sequence: TGTGCCAGCAGTGAACCGGGTAGGGAAAAACTGTTTTTT.

J is TRBJ1-2 and V is TRBV12-3 or TRBV12-4; D is unresolved. There are 13 residues in the CDR3. The V end was cut by 6 bases, the J end by 2 bases, with 10 bases between. CDR3 nucleotide sequence: TGTGCCAGCAGCCCTGACAAAAACTATGGCTACACCTTC. Its translation is CASSPDKNYGYTF.

This rearrangement joins TRBV6-5 to TRBJ1-6, with TRBD1 matching over 7 bases. This CDR3 spans 14 amino acids. The germline gives CDR1 MNHEY, CDR2 SVGAGI. V lost 5 bases to trimming and J lost 10 bases; unmatched junction nucleotides: 8. The CDR3 here is CASSQTGATSPLHF. The CDR3 nucleotides read TGTGCCAGCAGTCAAACAGGGGCGACATCACCCCTCCACTTT.

The chain is built from TRBV13 and TRBJ1-2, with D possibly matching TRBD1 (6 bases). Trimming shortened V by 4 bases and J by 5 bases, and 20 bases separated the two germline ends. The CDR3 length is 16 residues. Per germline, CDR1 PRHDT and CDR2 FYEKMQ (reference sequence). The CDR3 region is CASSSSAGGARYGYTF. The CDR3 coding sequence is TGTGCCAGCAGCTCCTCCGCGGGGGGGGCGCGGTATGGCTACACCTTC.

This chain joins TRBV7-9 and TRBJ2-2, with D hard to call. The CDR3 is made up of 14 amino acids. The germline V gene encodes CDR1 SEHNR and CDR2 FQNEAQ (reference sequence). V was pared by 6 bases and J by 5 bases, with 13 bases between. The CDR3 protein is CASRGERRTGELFF. CDR3 bases: TGTGCCAGCAGAGGCGAGAGGCGGACCGGGGAGCTGTTTTTT.

The table lists this clone with a few counts. The chain links TRBV7-6 to TRBJ2-7; maybe TRBD2 (6 bases). The V end was cut by 3 bases, the J end by 5 bases, with 11 bases between. The length of the CDR3 is 13 residues. CDR1 is SGHVS and CDR2 is FNYEAQ in the germline V gene. Written as DNA, the CDR3 is TGTGCCAGCAGCTTTAGCGGTGGTGACGAGCAGTACTTC. Protein sequence: CASSFSGGDEQYF. The full variable domain, completed using reference TRBV7-6 and TRBJ2-7, is GAGVSQSPRYKVTKRGQDVALRCDPISGHVSLYWYRQALGQGPEFLTYFNYEAQQDKSGLPNDRFSAERPEGSISTLTIQRTEQRDSAMYRCASSFSGGDEQYFGPGTRLTVT.

The chain carries TRBV7-2 and TRBJ1-2, with TRBD1 identical over 9 bases. Trimming cost V 3 bases and J 5 bases; bases outside gene matches: 1. The CDR3 has 13 residues. Germline CDR1 SGHTA, CDR2 FQGNSA. The CDR3 bases are TGTGCCAGCAGCTTGACAGGGGGATATGGCTACACCTTC. Its protein is CASSLTGGYGYTF. Together with reference TRBV7-2 and TRBJ1-2, the CDR3 gives the full variable domain: GAGVSQSPSNKVTEKGKDVELRCDPISGHTALYWYRQSLGQGLEFLIYFQGNSAPDKSGLPSDRFSAERTGGSVSTLTIQRTQQEDSAVYLCASSLTGGYGYTFGSGTRLTVV.